This TCR beta chain originates from a study of identical twins. TCRdb redid the calling of the 5' RACE reads with MiXCR, one entry per CDR3 protein. The sample consists of 210,000 or so distinct CDR3 sequences, approximately 15% of them appearing once. V was shortened by 0 bases and J by 5 bases, with 14 bases between the two germline ends. CDR1 ENHRY and CDR2 SYGVKD come from the germline V gene. The CDR3 is made up of 15 amino acids. These same data were also listed under a study on T cells expressing NK-cell markers.

The sequenced sample consisted of CD8+ T cells sorted from blood. The chain is built from TRBV10-3 and TRBJ2-7; D may be TRBD1 (5 bases). The receptor was derived from a woman under 30 in good health. The CDR3 loop reads CAISESSQGTNEQYF. CDR3 nucleotides: TGTGCCATCAGTGAGTCGAGTCAGGGAACGAACGAGCAGTACTTC.